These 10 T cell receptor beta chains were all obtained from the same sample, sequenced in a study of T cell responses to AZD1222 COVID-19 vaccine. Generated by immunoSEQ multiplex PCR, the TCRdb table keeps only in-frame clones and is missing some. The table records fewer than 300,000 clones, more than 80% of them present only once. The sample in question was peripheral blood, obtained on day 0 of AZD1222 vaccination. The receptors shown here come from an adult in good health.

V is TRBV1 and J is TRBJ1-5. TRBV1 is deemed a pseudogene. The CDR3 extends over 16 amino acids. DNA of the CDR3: TGCACCAGCAGCCAAGCGGGGGCAGGGAGGAATCAGCCCCAGCATTTT. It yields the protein CTSSQAGAGRNQPQHF.

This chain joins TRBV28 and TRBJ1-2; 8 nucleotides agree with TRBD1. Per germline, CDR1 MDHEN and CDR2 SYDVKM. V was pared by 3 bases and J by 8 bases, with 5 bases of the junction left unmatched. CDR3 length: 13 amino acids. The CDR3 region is CASSFRQGQGYTF. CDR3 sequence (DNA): TGTGCCAGCAGTTTCAGACAGGGGCAGGGCTACACCTTC.

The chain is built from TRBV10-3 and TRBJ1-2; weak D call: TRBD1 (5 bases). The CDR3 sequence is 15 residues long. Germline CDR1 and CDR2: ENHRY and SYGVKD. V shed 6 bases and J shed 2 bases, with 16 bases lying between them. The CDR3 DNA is TGTGCCATCAGAAGGGGTTTACCTGAAAACTATGGCTACACCTTC. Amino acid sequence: CAIRRGLPENYGYTF.

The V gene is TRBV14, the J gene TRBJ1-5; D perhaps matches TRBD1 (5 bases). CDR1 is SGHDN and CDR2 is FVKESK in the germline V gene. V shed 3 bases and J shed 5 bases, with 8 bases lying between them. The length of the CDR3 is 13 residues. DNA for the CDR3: TGTGCCAGCAGCCAGGGGGATCATCAGCCCCAGCATTTT. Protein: CASSQGDHQPQHF.

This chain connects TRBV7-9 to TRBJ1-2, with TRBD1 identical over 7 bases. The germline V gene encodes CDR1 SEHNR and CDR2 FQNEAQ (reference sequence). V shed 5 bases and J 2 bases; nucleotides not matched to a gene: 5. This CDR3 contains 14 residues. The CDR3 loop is CASSLPTGNYGYTF. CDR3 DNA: TGTGCCAGCAGCCTACCGACAGGGAACTATGGCTACACCTTC. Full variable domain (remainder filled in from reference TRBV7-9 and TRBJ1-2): DTGVSQNPRHKITKRGQNVTFRCDPISEHNRLYWYRQTLGQGPEFLTYFQNEAQLEKSRLLSDRFSAERPKGSFSTLEIQRTEQGDSAMYLCASSLPTGNYGYTFGSGTRLTVV.

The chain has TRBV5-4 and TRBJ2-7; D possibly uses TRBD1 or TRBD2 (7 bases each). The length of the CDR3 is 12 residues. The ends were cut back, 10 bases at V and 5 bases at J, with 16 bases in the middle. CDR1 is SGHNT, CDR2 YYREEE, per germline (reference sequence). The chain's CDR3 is CASRGGGDEQYF. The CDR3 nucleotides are TGTGCCTCCAGGGGAGGGGGCGACGAGCAGTACTTC.

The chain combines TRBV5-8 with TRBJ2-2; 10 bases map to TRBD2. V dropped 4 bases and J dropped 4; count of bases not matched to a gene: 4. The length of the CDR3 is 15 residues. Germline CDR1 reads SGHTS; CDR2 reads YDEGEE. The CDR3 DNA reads TGTGCCAGCAGCCAAGGGACTAGCGCCACCGGGGAGCTGTTTTTT. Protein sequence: CASSQGTSATGELFF. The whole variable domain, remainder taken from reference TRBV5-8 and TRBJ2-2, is EAGVTQSPTHLIKTRGQQATLRCSPISGHTSVYWYQQALGLGLQFLLWYDEGEERNRGNFPPRFSGRQFPNYSSELNVNALELEDSALYLCASSQGTSATGELFFGEGSRLTVL.

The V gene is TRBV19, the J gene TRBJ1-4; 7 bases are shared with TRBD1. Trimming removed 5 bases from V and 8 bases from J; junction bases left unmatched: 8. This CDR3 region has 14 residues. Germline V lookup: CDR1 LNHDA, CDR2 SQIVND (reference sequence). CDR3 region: CASSLGRGREKLFF. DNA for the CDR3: TGTGCCAGTAGTCTCGGTAGGGGGCGCGAAAAACTGTTTTTT.

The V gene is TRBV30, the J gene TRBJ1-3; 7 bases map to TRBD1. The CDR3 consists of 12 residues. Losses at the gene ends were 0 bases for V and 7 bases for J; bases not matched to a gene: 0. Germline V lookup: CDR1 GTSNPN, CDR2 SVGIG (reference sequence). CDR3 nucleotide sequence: TGTGCCTGGAGTGTACAGGGGAACACCATATATTTT. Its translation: CAWSVQGNTIYF.

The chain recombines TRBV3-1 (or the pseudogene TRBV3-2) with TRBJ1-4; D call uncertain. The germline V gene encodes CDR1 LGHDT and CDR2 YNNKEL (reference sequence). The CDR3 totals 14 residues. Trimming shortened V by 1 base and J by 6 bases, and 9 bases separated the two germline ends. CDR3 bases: TGTGCCAGCAGCCAAGCCCAGTTTTATGAAAAACTGTTTTTT. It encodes CASSQAQFYEKLFF.